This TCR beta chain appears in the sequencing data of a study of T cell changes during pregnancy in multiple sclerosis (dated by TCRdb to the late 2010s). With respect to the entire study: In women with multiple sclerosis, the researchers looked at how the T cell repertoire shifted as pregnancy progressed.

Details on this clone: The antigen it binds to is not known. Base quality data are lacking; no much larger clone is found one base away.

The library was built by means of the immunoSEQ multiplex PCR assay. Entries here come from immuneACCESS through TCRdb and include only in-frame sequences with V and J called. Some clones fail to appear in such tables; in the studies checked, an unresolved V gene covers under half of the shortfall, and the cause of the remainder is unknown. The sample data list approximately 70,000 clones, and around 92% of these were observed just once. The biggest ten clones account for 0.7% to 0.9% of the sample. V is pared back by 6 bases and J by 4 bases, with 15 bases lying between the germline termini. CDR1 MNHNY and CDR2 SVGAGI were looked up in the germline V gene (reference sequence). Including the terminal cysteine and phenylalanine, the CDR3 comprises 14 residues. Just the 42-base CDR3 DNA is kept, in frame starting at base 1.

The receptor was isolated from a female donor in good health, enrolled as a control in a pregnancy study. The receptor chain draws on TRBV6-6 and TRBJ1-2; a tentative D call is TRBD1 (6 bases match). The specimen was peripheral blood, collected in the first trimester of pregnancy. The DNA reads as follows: TGTGCCAGCAGGGACACAGGGTTCGGCTATGGCTACACCTTC. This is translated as CASRDTGFGYGYTF.